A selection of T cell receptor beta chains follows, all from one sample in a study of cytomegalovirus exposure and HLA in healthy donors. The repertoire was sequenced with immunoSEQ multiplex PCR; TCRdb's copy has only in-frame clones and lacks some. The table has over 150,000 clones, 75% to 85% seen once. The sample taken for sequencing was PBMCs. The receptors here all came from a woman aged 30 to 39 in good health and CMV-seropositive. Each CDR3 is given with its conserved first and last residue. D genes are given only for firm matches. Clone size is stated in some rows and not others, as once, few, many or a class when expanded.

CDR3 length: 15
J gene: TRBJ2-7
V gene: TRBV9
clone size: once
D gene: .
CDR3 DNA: TGTGCCAGCAGCGTAGGGGGTAGCGGCTCCTACGAGCAGTACTTC
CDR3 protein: CASSVGGSGSYEQYF

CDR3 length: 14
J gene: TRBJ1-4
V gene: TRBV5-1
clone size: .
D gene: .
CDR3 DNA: TGCGCCAGCAGCTTGGGGGGGCCTGGTGAAAAACTGTTTTTT
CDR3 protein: CASSLGGPGEKLFF

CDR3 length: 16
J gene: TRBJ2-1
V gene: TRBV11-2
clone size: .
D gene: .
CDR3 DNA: TGTGCCAGCAGCCCGTGGACAGTCCCATCGGGCAGCGAGCAGTTCTTC
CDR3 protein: CASSPWTVPSGSEQFF

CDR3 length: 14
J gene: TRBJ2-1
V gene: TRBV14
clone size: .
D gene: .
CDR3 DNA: TGTGCCAGCAGCCAGACTAGTGTCTACAATGAGCAGTTCTTC
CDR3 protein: CASSQTSVYNEQFF

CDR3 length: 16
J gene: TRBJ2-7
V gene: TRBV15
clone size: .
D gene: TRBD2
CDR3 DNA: TGTGCCACCAGCTCCCTCCCAGCGGGAGGTGCCTACGAGCAGTACTTC
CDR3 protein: CATSSLPAGGAYEQYF

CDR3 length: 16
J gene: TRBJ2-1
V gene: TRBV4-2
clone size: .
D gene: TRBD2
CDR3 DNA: TGTGCCAGCAGAACTACTAGCGAGAGCTCCTACAATGAGCAGTTCTTC
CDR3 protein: CASRTTSESSYNEQFF

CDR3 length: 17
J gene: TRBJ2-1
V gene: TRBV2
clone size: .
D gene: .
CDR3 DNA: TGTGCCAGCAGTGAAATGCCCATAATGAGCTCCTACAATGAGCAGTTCTTC
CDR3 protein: CASSEMPIMSSYNEQFF

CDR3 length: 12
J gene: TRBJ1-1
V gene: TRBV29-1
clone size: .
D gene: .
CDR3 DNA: TGCAGCTGGGGGCAGGGTGACACTGAAGCTTTCTTT
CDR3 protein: CSWGQGDTEAFF

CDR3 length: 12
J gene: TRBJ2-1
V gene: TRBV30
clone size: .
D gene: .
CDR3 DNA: TGTGCCTGGAGTGTAATGGCTAGCGAGCAGTTCTTC
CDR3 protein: CAWSVMASEQFF

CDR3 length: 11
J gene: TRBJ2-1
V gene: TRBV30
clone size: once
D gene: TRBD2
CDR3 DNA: TGTGTAGCGGGAAGGTATCATGAGCAGTTCTTC
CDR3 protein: CVAGRYHEQFF

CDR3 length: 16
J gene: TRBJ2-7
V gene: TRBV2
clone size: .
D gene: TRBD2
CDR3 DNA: TGTGCCAGCAGTGAACTGGAGACTAGCGGGGAATACGAGCAGTACTTC
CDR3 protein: CASSELETSGEYEQYF

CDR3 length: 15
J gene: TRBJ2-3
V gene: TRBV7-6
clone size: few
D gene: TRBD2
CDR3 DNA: TGTGCCAGCAGCCTTCTAGCGGGAGTGGGGGATACGCAGTATTTT
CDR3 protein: CASSLLAGVGDTQYF

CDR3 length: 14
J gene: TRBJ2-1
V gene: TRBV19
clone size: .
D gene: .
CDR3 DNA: TGTGCCAGTATCGGCGGCTTTGGCTTCAATGAGCAGTTCTTC
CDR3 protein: CASIGGFGFNEQFF

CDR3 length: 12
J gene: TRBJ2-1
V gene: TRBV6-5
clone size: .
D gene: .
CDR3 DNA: TGTGCCAGCAGCTTAAGGGGGAATGAGCAGTTCTTC
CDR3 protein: CASSLRGNEQFF

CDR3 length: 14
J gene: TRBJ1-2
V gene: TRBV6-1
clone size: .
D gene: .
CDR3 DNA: TGTGCCAGCAGTCTCCGGGGGGGGTCCCATGGCTACACCTTC
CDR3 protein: CASSLRGGSHGYTF

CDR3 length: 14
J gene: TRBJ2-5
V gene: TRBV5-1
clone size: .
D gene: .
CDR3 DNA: TGCGCCAGCAGCTTGGAGGCTAGGAGAGAGACCCAGTACTTC
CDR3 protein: CASSLEARRETQYF

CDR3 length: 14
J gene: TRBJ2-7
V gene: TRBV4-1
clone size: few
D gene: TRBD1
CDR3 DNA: TGCGCCAGCAGCCTGGGACAGGGAGGGGACGAGCAGTACTTC
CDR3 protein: CASSLGQGGDEQYF

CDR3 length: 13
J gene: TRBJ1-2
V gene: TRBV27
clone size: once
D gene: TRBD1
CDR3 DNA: TGTGCCAGCCGGGACAGGCGAAACTATGGCTACACCTTC
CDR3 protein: CASRDRRNYGYTF

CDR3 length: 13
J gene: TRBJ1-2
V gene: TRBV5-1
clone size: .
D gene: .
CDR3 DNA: TGCGCCAGCAGCTTGGGCGGCTCGGGGGGCTACACCTTC
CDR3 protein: CASSLGGSGGYTF

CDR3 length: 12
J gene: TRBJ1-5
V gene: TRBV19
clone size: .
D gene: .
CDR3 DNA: TGTGCCAGTAGGACAGAGAATCAGCCCCAGCATTTT
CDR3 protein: CASRTENQPQHF

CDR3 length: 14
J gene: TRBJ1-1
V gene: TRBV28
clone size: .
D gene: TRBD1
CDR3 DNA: TGTGCCAGCAGGGACAGGGGGCGGAACACTGAAGCTTTCTTT
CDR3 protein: CASRDRGRNTEAFF

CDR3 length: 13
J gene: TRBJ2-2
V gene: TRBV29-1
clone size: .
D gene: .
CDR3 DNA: TGCAGCGTTGAAGATTTTTCTACCGGGGAGCTGTTTTTT
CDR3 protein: CSVEDFSTGELFF

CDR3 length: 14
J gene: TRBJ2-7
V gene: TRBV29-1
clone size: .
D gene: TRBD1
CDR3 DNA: TGCAGCGTTGAGACAGGGCCACCCTCCTACGAGCAGTACTTC
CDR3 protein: CSVETGPPSYEQYF

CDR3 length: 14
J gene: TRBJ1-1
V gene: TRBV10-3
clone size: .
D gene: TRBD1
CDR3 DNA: TGTGCCATCAGTCGACAGGGTGGGGACACTGAAGCTTTCTTT
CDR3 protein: CAISRQGGDTEAFF

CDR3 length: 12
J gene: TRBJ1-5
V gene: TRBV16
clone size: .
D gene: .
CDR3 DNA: TGTGCCAGCAGCCACGTGAATCAGCCCCAGCATTTT
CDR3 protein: CASSHVNQPQHF

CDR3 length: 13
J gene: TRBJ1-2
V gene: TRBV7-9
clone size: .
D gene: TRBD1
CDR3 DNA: TGTGCCAGCCGACAGGGGGACGCCTATGGCTACACCTTC
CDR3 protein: CASRQGDAYGYTF

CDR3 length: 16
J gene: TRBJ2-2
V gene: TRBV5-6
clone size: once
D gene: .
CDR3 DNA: TGTGCCAGCAGCTTAAGGATACAGGGGAACACCGGGGAGCTGTTTTTT
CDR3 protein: CASSLRIQGNTGELFF

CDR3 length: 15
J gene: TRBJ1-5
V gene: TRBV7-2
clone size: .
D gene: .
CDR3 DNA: TGTGCCAGCAGCCAGCAGGGAAGTAACAATCAGCCCCAGCATTTT
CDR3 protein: CASSQQGSNNQPQHF

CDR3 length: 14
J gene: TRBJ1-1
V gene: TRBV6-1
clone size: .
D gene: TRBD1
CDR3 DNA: TGTGCCAGCAGTGACCAGGGGGTAAACACTGAAGCTTTCTTT
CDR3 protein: CASSDQGVNTEAFF

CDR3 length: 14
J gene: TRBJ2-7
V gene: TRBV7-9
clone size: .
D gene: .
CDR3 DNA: TGTGCCAGCAGCTTAGAGTCCCCCTATGACGAGCAGTACTTC
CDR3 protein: CASSLESPYDEQYF

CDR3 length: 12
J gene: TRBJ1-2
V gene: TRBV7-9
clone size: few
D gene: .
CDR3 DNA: TGTGCCAGCTCGAGGTTCGGGTATGGCTACACCTTC
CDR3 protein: CASSRFGYGYTF

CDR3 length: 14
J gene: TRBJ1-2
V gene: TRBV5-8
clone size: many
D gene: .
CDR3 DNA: TGTGCCAGCAGCCCCCAGGGAAGGGTTTACGGCTACACCTTC
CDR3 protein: CASSPQGRVYGYTF

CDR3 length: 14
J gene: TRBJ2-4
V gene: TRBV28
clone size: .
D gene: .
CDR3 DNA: TGTGCCAGCAGCCAGGGGCGAGCCAAAAACATTCAGTACTTC
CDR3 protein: CASSQGRAKNIQYF

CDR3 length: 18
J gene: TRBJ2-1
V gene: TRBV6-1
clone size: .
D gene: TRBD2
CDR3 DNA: TGTGCCAGCAGTGGTGTCGGGGGGACGAAAAGCTCCTACAATGAGCAGTTCTTC
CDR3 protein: CASSGVGGTKSSYNEQFF

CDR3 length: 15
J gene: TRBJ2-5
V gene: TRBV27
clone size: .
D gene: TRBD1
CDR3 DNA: TGTGCCGCGGCGCGTGGACAGGGGCACCAAGAGACCCAGTACTTC
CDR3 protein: CAAARGQGHQETQYF

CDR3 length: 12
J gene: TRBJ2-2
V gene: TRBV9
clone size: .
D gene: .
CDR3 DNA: TGTGCCAGCAGGTTAGACACCGGGGAGCTGTTTTTT
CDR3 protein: CASRLDTGELFF

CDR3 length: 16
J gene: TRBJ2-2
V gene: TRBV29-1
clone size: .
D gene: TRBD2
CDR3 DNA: TGCAGCGTGGGACAGTCCCTAGCGGGAAACACCGGGGAGCTGTTTTTT
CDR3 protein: CSVGQSLAGNTGELFF

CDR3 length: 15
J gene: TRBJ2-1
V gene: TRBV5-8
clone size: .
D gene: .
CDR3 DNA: TGTGCCAGCAGCCGCAGGGGAGATGCCTACAATGAGCAGTTCTTC
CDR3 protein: CASSRRGDAYNEQFF

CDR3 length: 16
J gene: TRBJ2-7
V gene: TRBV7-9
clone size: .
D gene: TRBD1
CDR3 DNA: TGTGCCAGCAAGGAGGAGCCGGGGACAGGGCCCTACGAGCAGTACTTC
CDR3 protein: CASKEEPGTGPYEQYF

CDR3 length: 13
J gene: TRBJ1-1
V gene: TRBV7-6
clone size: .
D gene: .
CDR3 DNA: TGTGCCAGCAGCTTAGGCGTTGCCACTGAAGCTTTCTTT
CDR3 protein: CASSLGVATEAFF

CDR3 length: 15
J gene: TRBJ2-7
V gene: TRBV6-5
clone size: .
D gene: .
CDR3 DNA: TGTGCCAGCAGTACCCCCGGGACACCAAATTACGAGCAGTACTTC
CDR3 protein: CASSTPGTPNYEQYF

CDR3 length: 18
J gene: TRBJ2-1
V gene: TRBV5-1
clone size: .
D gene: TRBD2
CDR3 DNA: TGCGCCAGCAGCTTGGAACGGGCTAGCGGGAGGTATTTGGATGAGCAGTTCTTC
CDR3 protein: CASSLERASGRYLDEQFF

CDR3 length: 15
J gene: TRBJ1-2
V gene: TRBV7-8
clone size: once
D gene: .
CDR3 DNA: TGTGCCAGCAGCTTAGGGACAGTATCTAACTATGGCTACACCTTC
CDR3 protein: CASSLGTVSNYGYTF

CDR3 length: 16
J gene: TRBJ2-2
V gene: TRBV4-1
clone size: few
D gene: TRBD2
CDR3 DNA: TGCGCCAGCAGCAAATTAGCGGGAGGACGCACCGGGGAGCTGTTTTTT
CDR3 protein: CASSKLAGGRTGELFF

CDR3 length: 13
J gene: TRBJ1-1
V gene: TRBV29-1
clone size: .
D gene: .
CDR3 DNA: TGCAGCGTCACAGATATCATGAACACTGAAGCTTTCTTT
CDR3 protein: CSVTDIMNTEAFF

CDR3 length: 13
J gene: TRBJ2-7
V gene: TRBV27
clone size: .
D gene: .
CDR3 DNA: TGTGCCAGCAGTTTAAGGACTAATTACGAGCAGTACTTC
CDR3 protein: CASSLRTNYEQYF

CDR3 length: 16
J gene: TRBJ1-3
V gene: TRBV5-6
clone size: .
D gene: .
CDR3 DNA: TGTGCCAGCAGCCAAATAGACTCCTACTCTGGAAACACCATATATTTT
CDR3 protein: CASSQIDSYSGNTIYF

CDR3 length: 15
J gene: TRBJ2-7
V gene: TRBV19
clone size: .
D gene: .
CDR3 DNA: TGTGCCAGTAGTATAGAGGGGGGACAGAGGTACGAGCAGTACTTC
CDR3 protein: CASSIEGGQRYEQYF

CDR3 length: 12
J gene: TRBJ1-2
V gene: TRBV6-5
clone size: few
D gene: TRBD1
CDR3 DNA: TGTGCCAGCACACAGGGGCTGGGTGGCTACACCTTC
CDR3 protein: CASTQGLGGYTF

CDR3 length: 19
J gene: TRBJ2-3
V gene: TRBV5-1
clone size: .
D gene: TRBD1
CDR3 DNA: TGCGCCAGCACCCTTCTCCCGGGACAGGGAACAAGTAGCACAGATACGCAGTATTTT
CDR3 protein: CASTLLPGQGTSSTDTQYF

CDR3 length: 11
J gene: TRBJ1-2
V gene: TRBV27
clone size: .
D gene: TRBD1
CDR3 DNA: TGTGCCAGCCGACAGGGCTATGGCTACACCTTC
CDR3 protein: CASRQGYGYTF

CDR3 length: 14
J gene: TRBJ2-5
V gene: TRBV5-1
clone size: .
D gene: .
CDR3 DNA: TGCGCCAGCACCAACGATAGGTGGCGGGAGACCCAGTACTTC
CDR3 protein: CASTNDRWRETQYF

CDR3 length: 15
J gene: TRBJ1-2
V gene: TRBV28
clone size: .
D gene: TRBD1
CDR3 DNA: TGTGCCAGCAGTTTTCCGGGACAGGGGCCTTTGGACGACACCTTC
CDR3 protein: CASSFPGQGPLDDTF